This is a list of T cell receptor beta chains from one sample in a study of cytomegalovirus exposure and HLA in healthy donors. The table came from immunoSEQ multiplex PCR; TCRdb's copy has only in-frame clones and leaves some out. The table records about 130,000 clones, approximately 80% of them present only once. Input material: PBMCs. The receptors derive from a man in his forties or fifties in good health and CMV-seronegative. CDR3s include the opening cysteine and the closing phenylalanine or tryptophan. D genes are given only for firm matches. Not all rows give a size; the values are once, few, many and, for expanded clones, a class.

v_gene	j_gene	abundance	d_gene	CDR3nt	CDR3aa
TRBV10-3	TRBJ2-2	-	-	TGTGCCATCAGTGAGTCCCCAACAGGGACCGGGGAGCTGTTTTTT	CAISESPTGTGELFF
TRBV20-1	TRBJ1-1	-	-	TGCAGGACGGGGGGTGGTACTGAAGCTTTCTTT	CRTGGGTEAFF
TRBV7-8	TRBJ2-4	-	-	TGTGCCAGCAGCTTAGCGTACAGGGAAAACATTCAGTACTTC	CASSLAYRENIQYF
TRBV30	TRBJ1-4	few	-	TGTGCCTGGAGTGTGCCCCCCCTAGTAGAAAAACTGTTTTTT	CAWSVPPLVEKLFF
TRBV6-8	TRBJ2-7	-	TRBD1	TGTGCCAGCAGTTACTCGCCGCACAAGGGACAGCTGAATAGGTCCTACGAGCAGTACTTC	CASSYSPHKGQLNRSYEQYF
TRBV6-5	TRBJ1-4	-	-	TGTGCCAGCAGTTACGGGGGGTCAACTAATGAAAAACTGTTTTTT	CASSYGGSTNEKLFF
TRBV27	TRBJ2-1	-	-	TGTGCCAGCACCGACCCGGGTAGTTACAATGAGCAGTTCTTC	CASTDPGSYNEQFF
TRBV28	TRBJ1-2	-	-	TGTGCCAGCAGTGGCTCCGGGACATTCAGGGGCTACACCTTC	CASSGSGTFRGYTF
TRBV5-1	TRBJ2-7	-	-	TGCGCCAGCAGCTTGGTACAGGGCTCCTACGAGCAGTACTTC	CASSLVQGSYEQYF
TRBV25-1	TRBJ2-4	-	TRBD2	TGTGCCAGCAGTGTCGGGACTAGCGGGTCCAAAAACATTCAGTACTTC	CASSVGTSGSKNIQYF
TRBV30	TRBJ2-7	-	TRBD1	TGTGCCTGGAGCGCCAACAGGGGTCCTTACGAGCAGTACTTC	CAWSANRGPYEQYF
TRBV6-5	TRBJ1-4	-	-	TGTGCCAGCAAGGCAGGGCAAACTAATGAAAAACTGTTTTTT	CASKAGQTNEKLFF
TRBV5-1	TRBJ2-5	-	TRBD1	TGCGCCAGCAGCTTGGCCGCGACAGGGAGAGAGACCCAGTACTTC	CASSLAATGRETQYF
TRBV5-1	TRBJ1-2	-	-	TGCGCCAGCAGCTTGGATCCGACAGGATCCTATGGCTACACCTTC	CASSLDPTGSYGYTF
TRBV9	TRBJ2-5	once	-	TGTGCCAGCAGCGCGGGGTACCAAGAGACCCAGTACTTC	CASSAGYQETQYF
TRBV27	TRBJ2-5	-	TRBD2	TGTGCCAGCAGTTTATCGGGACTAGCGGGGGGGCCGGAGACCCAGTACTTC	CASSLSGLAGGPETQYF
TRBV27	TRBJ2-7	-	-	TGTGCCAGCAGTTTAAGGGGCGGGACCATCTCCTACGAGCAGTACTTC	CASSLRGGTISYEQYF
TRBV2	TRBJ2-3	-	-	TGTGCCAGCAGTGGGAACAGGGTGCTTGACTACACAGATACGCAGTATTTT	CASSGNRVLDYTDTQYF
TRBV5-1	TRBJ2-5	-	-	TGCGCCAGCAGCTTTGAGGGAGAAGAGACCCAGTACTTC	CASSFEGEETQYF
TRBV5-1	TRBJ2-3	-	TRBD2	TGCGCCAGCAGCTTGTCCCCAGCGGGGGACACAGATACGCAGTATTTT	CASSLSPAGDTDTQYF
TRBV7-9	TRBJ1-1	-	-	TGTGCCAGCAGCCCCTTTGAGACAGGAGTAATGAACACTGAAGCTTTCTTT	CASSPFETGVMNTEAFF
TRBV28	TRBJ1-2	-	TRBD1	TGTGCCAGCAGGAATGGACAGGGCGATGGCTACACCTTC	CASRNGQGDGYTF
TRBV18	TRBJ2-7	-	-	TGTGCCAGCTCACCGCCGGGAACGGACGAGCAGTACTTC	CASSPPGTDEQYF
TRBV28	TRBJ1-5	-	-	TGTGCCAGCAGGGGGGATCGGGACACCCATCAGCCCCAGCATTTT	CASRGDRDTHQPQHF
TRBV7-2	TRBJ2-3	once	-	TGTGCCAGCAGCTTAGTCTATTTACGAGGCCAAGATACGCAGTATTTT	CASSLVYLRGQDTQYF
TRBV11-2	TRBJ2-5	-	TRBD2	TGTGCCAGCAGCTCTGAACTAGCGGGGAGGGGCGAGACCCAGTACTTC	CASSSELAGRGETQYF
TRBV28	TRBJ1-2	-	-	TGTGCCAGCAGTTTACCCCAGGAGGCTAACTATGGCTACACCTTC	CASSLPQEANYGYTF
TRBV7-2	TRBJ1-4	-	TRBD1	TGTGCCAGCAGCCTAAGGACAGGATCCGATGAAAAACTGTTTTTT	CASSLRTGSDEKLFF
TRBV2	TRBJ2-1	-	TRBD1	TGTGCCAGCAGGGAGCGACAGGGGGGTTACAATGAGCAGTTCTTC	CASRERQGGYNEQFF
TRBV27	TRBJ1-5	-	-	TGTGCCAGCAGCTTAGGGGAGGGTCAGCCCCAGCATTTT	CASSLGEGQPQHF
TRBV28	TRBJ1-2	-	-	TGTGCCAGCCGGGACTCTACTAACTATGGCTACACCTTC	CASRDSTNYGYTF
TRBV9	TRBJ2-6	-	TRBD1	TGTGCCAGCAGCGCTGGGACAGGCCTTGTCTCTGGGGCCAACGTCCTGACTTTC	CASSAGTGLVSGANVLTF
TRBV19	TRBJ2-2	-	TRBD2	TGTGCCACCGCTCAGGAGGGCGGGGGTACCGGGGAGCTGTTTTTT	CATAQEGGGTGELFF
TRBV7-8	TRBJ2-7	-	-	TGTGCCAGCAGGCACCCAGTAAGAGGGGGCTACGAGCAGTACTTC	CASRHPVRGGYEQYF
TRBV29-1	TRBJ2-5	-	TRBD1	TGCAGCGCTGGACAGGGTACAGGGGAGACCCAGTACTTC	CSAGQGTGETQYF
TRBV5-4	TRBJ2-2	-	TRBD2	TGTGCCAGCAGCACTGGGGGGGTTTTTCGTACCGGGGAGCTGTTTTTT	CASSTGGVFRTGELFF
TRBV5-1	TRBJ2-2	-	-	TGCGCCAGCAGCTACAGGGTAGACGGGGAGCTGTTTTTT	CASSYRVDGELFF
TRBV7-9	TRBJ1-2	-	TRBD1	TGTGCCAGCAGCTCCCCCCGGGGACAGGGGGGCTATGGCTACACCTTC	CASSSPRGQGGYGYTF
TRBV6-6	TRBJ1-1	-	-	TGTGCCAGCAGTTACTCGAGTACGGGGACTGAAGCTTTCTTT	CASSYSSTGTEAFF
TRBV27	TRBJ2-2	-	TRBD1	TGTGCCATCACCGGGACAGCTTACTCCGGGGAGCTGTTTTTT	CAITGTAYSGELFF
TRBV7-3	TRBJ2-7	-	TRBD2	TGTGCCAGCAGCTTAACGAAGGGGGGACTAGCGGGCGAGCAGTACTTC	CASSLTKGGLAGEQYF
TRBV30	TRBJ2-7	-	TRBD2	TGTGCCTGGAGTGTAGCGGGGGTTGCCTACGAGCAGTACTTC	CAWSVAGVAYEQYF
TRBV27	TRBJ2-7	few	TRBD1	TGTGCCAGCAGTTCCGGACAGGGGGTAGCCTACGAGCAGTACTTC	CASSSGQGVAYEQYF
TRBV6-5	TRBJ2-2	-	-	TGTGCCAGCAGTTACTCGATTGGGGCAGGGGAAAAGTTTTTT	CASSYSIGAGEKFF
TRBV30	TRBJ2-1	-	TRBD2	TGTGCCTACTGCGCCCTAGCGGGCTTCAATGAGCAGTTCTTC	CAYCALAGFNEQFF
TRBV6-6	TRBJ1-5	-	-	TGTGCCAGCAGTTACTCGGCACATAGCAATCAGCCCCAGCATTTT	CASSYSAHSNQPQHF
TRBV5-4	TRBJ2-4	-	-	TGTGCCACAGGGGTGGCCAAAAACATTCAGTACTTC	CATGVAKNIQYF
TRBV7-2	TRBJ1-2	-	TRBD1	TGTGCCAGCAGCTCGAGGACAGGGAACGGCTACACCTTC	CASSSRTGNGYTF
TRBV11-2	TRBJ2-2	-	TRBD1	TGTGCCAGCAGCCCCCTTGAGGGACAGGGTAACACCGGGGAGCTGTTTTTT	CASSPLEGQGNTGELFF
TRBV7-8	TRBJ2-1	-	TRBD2	TGTGCCAGCAGCCTTAGTCGGGGGGGCCTCTATATTAATGAGCAGTTCTTC	CASSLSRGGLYINEQFF
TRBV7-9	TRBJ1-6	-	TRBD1	TGTGCCAGCAGCTTGACAGGGTGGGATTCACCCCTCCACTTT	CASSLTGWDSPLHF
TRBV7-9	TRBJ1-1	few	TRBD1	TGTGCCAGCAGCTCCCCAACGGAGACAGGGGAATCTGAAGCTTTCTTT	CASSSPTETGESEAFF
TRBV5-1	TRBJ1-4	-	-	TGCGCCAGCAGCTCTGGGTCCGGGGGTGAAAAACTGTTTTTT	CASSSGSGGEKLFF